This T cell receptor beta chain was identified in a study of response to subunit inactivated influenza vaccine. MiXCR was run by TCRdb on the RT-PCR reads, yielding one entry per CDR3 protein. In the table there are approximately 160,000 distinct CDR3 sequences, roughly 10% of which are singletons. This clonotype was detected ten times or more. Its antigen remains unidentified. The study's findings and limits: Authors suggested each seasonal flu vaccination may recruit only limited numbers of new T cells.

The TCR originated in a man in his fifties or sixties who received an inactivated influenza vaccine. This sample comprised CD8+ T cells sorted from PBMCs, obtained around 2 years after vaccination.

CDR3 loop: CASSLGAGSNSPLHF. The DNA for the CDR3 is TGTGCCAGCAGCTTAGGGGCAGGGTCGAATTCACCCCTCCACTTT. This chain connects TRBV7-8 to TRBJ1-6; tentative D call: TRBD1 (5 bases). The CDR3 has 15 residues. Germline V CDR1 and CDR2: SGHVS, FQNEAQ. V was trimmed by 1 base and J by 7 bases, leaving 11 bases between them.